Below are 10 T cell receptor beta chains sequenced from a single sample in a study of multiple sclerosis patients with progressive multifocal leukoencephalopathy. TCRdb keeps only in-frame clones here, not all; method: immunoSEQ multiplex PCR. Among under 40,000 clones listed, 92% were seen once. Time point reported: before natalizumab initiation. The sample taken for sequencing was PBMCs. These receptors came from a man aged 25 to 40 with multiple sclerosis.

The chain has TRBV11-2 and TRBJ1-5; no definite D call. With 1 base removed from V and 6 bases from J, the gap between germline ends came to 4 bases. This CDR3 is 12 amino acids long. CDR1 and CDR2 from the germline V gene are SGHAT and FQNNGV. Here the CDR3 DNA reads TGTGCCAGCAGCTTAGCGGGTCAGCCCCAGCATTTT. This encodes CASSLAGQPQHF.

This clone came up once. This chain joins TRBV18 and TRBJ2-1, with 11 bases identical to TRBD2. The CDR3 covers 15 residues. Trimming removed 5 bases from V and 10 bases from J; junction bases left unmatched: 10. Germline lookup yields CDR1 KGHSH and CDR2 LQKENI. The CDR3, as DNA: TGTGCCAGCTCATCGACTAGCGGGATATCAGGCGAGCAGTTCTTC. Translated, it gives CASSSTSGISGEQFF. The full variable domain, its missing parts supplied by reference TRBV18 and TRBJ2-1, is NAGVMQNPRHLVRRRGQEARLRCSPMKGHSHVYWYRQLPEEGLKFMVYLQKENIIDESGMPKERFSAEFPKEGPSILRIQQVVRGDSAAYFCASSSTSGISGEQFFGPGTRLTVL.

As DNA, the CDR3 is TGTGCCACCAGCAGACCCTGGGACTTCCACAATGAGCAGTTCTTC. This gives the protein CATSRPWDFHNEQFF. J is TRBJ2-1 and V is TRBV15, with a possible D match to TRBD2 (6 bases). Trimming took off 2 bases at V and 5 bases at J, with 13 bases between the two ends. CDR3 length: 15 amino acids. CDR1 is LNHNV, CDR2 YYDKDF, per germline (reference sequence).

V gene TRBV13 combines with J gene TRBJ1-1; the D gene is possibly TRBD1 (6 bases). In germline, CDR1 is PRHDT, CDR2 FYEKMQ (reference sequence). The CDR3 consists of 14 residues. V lost 4 bases and J 1 base, leaving 10 bases between the germline ends. CDR3 sequence (DNA): TGTGCCAGCAGCTGGGGGACACAGAACACTGAAGCTTTCTTT. Amino acids: CASSWGTQNTEAFF.

V usage is TRBV7-9 and J usage is TRBJ1-5; D gene uncertain. CDR3 size: 13 residues. The germline CDR1 and CDR2 sequences are SEHNR and FQNEAQ (reference sequence). V was trimmed by 5 bases and J by 5 bases, leaving 10 bases between them. The CDR3 loop is CASSIEGYQPQHF. The DNA for the CDR3 is TGTGCCAGCAGCATCGAAGGGTATCAGCCCCAGCATTTT.

The chain links TRBV5-1 to TRBJ2-7, with D maybe TRBD1 (5 bases). This CDR3 contains 12 residues. V lost 0 bases to trimming and J lost 5 bases, with 6 bases between them. CDR1 and CDR2 from the germline V gene are SGHRS and YFSETQ. This chain's CDR3 is CASSLETDEQYF. CDR3 nucleotides: TGCGCCAGCAGCTTGGAGACAGACGAGCAGTACTTC.

This chain uses TRBV5-1 with TRBJ1-4; tentatively, D is TRBD1 (6 bases). CDR3 length: 15 residues. Germline CDR1 SGHRS, CDR2 YFSETQ. The V gene lost 0 bases and the J gene lost 7 bases, with 13 bases spanning the gap. CDR3 sequence (DNA): TGCGCCAGCAGCTTGGGGGGCAGGGGTGCTGAAAAACTGTTTTTT. Residues: CASSLGGRGAEKLFF.

V is TRBV21-1 and J is TRBJ2-1; no DNA check was done on the table's D call, TRBD2. TRBV21-1 is assigned pseudogene status. CDR3 length equals 16 residues. The CDR3 sequence is CASSNTAGGVQWEQFF. CDR3 in DNA: TGTGCCAGCAGCAATACCGCGGGAGGGGTACAATGGGAGCAGTTCTTC.

The V and J genes are TRBV11-2 and TRBJ2-7; TRBD2 agrees at 8 bases. The CDR3 has 18 amino acids. V gave up 1 base and J gave up 1 base; unmatched junction bases: 12. In germline, CDR1 is SGHAT, CDR2 FQNNGV. CDR3 protein: CASSLGGRLAGTSYEQYV. CDR3 DNA sequence: TGTGCCAGCAGCTTAGGGGGGCGGCTAGCGGGCACATCCTACGAGCAGTACGTC.

On this clone itself: This CDR3 is also generated by other DNA sequences in the sample. V usage is TRBV6-5 and J usage is TRBJ2-5; D possibly uses TRBD1 or TRBD2 (5 bases each). V was clipped by 6 bases and J by 5 bases, with 16 bases between them. This CDR3 is built from 14 residues. Germline lookup yields CDR1 MNHEY and CDR2 SVGAGI. The CDR3 protein is CASSDRDPGETQYF. The CDR3, as DNA: TGTGCCAGCAGCGACCGGGACCCTGGGGAGACCCAGTACTTC.